This T cell receptor (beta chain) stems from a study of T cells in Graves' hyperthyroidism and ophthalmopathy. Whole-study findings and limits: A 13 V-J model separated ophthalmopathy from stable hyperthyroidism.

With a duration under 2 months, the hyperthyroidism was newly diagnosed in patients aged 18 to 65. PBMCs were collected from an approximately 9.3 ml volume of fresh peripheral blood. This clonotype was observed many times. Antigen unknown. Amplification of TCR beta CDR3 regions used RNA as the template. With the HTBI primer set, the TCR CDR3 went through a first round of RT-PCR. TCRdb reanalysed the multiplex PCR reads using MiXCR and keeps one entry per CDR3 protein. The table has over 450,000 distinct CDR3 sequences, 14% seen once. Sequencing was carried out using blood. The TCR originated in a young woman with Graves' hyperthyroidism.

The CDR3 here is CACKDSYEQYV. The CDR3 DNA sequence: TGTGCCTGCAAGGACAGTTACGAGCAGTACGTC. The chain joins TRBV2 to TRBJ2-7; weak D call: TRBD1 (6 bases). Germline CDR1 is SNHLY and CDR2 is FYNNEI. V was cut by 11 bases and J by 4 bases, with 12 bases left in between. The CDR3 is made up of 11 amino acids.